This is a list of T cell receptor beta chains from one sample in a study of naive and memory T cell subsets. TCRdb reanalysed the 5' RACE reads using MiXCR and keeps one entry per CDR3 protein. Of tens of thousands of distinct CDR3 sequences listed, approximately 7.2% are singletons. All receptors derive from a male donor in good health. Both conserved end residues are part of each CDR3. A D gene is named only where the DNA matches it firmly. Clone sizes are given selectively: once, few, many, or a class where the clone is expanded.

D: -; size: -; J: TRBJ1-1; V: TRBV6-5; CDR3: CASSYSGGAFF; DNA: TGTGCCAGCAGTTACTCCGGGGGAGCTTTCTTT
D: -; size: many; J: TRBJ2-2; V: TRBV29-1; CDR3: CSVQLRGELFF; DNA: TGCAGCGTTCAGCTCCGGGGTGAGCTGTTTTTT
D: TRBD2; size: many; J: TRBJ2-5; V: TRBV11-2; CDR3: CASSLEPPGLAGARWGETQYF; DNA: TGTGCCAGCAGCTTAGAACCCCCCGGACTAGCGGGGGCCCGATGGGGAGAGACCCAGTACTTC
D: TRBD1; size: -; J: TRBJ2-7; V: TRBV6-6; CDR3: CASSYSGQGASEQYF; DNA: TGTGCCAGCAGTTACTCCGGCCAGGGGGCGTCAGAGCAGTACTTC
D: TRBD1; size: many; J: TRBJ2-3; V: TRBV20-1; CDR3: CSAKQGIHTDTQYF; DNA: TGCAGTGCTAAACAGGGGATACACACAGATACGCAGTATTTT
D: -; size: few; J: TRBJ1-1; V: TRBV30; CDR3: CARKGVKNTEAFF; DNA: TGTGCCCGGAAGGGGGTCAAGAACACTGAAGCTTTCTTT
D: TRBD2; size: many; J: TRBJ2-2; V: TRBV20-1; CDR3: CSARRGDTGELFF; DNA: TGCAGTGCTAGACGGGGGGACACCGGGGAGCTGTTTTTT
D: TRBD2; size: -; J: TRBJ2-7; V: TRBV6-2/TRBV6-3; CDR3: CASGLAGLRSYEQYF; DNA: TGTGCCAGCGGACTAGCGGGGTTAAGGTCCTACGAGCAGTACTTC
D: -; size: -; J: TRBJ1-2; V: TRBV20-1; CDR3: CSARLGINYGYTF; DNA: TGCAGTGCTAGATTGGGAATTAACTATGGCTACACCTTC
D: TRBD1; size: many; J: TRBJ2-1; V: TRBV2; CDR3: CASGAGTGAYNEQFF; DNA: TGTGCCAGCGGAGCCGGGACAGGGGCCTACAATGAGCAGTTCTTC
D: -; size: many; J: TRBJ2-3; V: TRBV20-1; CDR3: CSARDEGPGTSTDTQYF; DNA: TGCAGTGCTAGAGATGAGGGCCCCGGAACTAGCACAGATACGCAGTATTTT
D: TRBD2; size: few; J: TRBJ2-1; V: TRBV20-1; CDR3: CSASTPVRLADLNNEQFF; DNA: TGCAGTGCTAGTACTCCGGTCCGACTAGCGGACTTAAACAATGAGCAGTTCTTC
D: TRBD1; size: few; J: TRBJ1-3; V: TRBV5-1; CDR3: CASSPTGTENTIYF; DNA: TGCGCCAGCAGCCCGACGGGGACAGAAAACACCATATATTTT
D: -; size: few; J: TRBJ1-3; V: TRBV12-3/TRBV12-4; CDR3: CASSLGRGSGGNTIYF; DNA: TGTGCCAGCAGTTTAGGTAGGGGTTCGGGAGGAAACACCATATATTTT
D: -; size: many; J: TRBJ2-5; V: TRBV5-1; CDR3: CASSLAGDQETQYF; DNA: TGCGCCAGCAGCTTGGCCGGGGACCAAGAGACCCAGTACTTC
D: TRBD2; size: few; J: TRBJ2-7; V: TRBV6-6; CDR3: CASTPGGSGEQYF; DNA: TGTGCCAGCACCCCCGGGGGGTCGGGGGAGCAGTACTTC
D: -; size: many; J: TRBJ2-3; V: TRBV12-3/TRBV12-4; CDR3: CASSRGGPSTDTQYF; DNA: TGTGCCAGCAGCCGTGGAGGGCCGTCCACAGATACGCAGTATTTT
D: TRBD1; size: -; J: TRBJ2-7; V: TRBV3-1; CDR3: CASGQTGGAQEQYF; DNA: TGTGCCAGCGGCCAGACAGGGGGCGCGCAGGAGCAGTACTTC
D: TRBD2; size: -; J: TRBJ2-1; V: TRBV6-1; CDR3: CASRLGGTSNNEQFF; DNA: TGTGCCAGCCGCTTGGGGGGGACTAGCAACAATGAGCAGTTCTTC
D: -; size: -; J: TRBJ1-6; V: TRBV11-2; CDR3: CASTSSYNSPLHF; DNA: TGTGCCAGTACGAGCTCCTATAATTCACCCCTCCACTTT
D: -; size: few; J: TRBJ2-7; V: TRBV20-1; CDR3: CSARGGRGAFYEQYF; DNA: TGCAGTGCTAGAGGGGGGAGAGGAGCCTTCTACGAGCAGTACTTC
D: TRBD1; size: many; J: TRBJ1-1; V: TRBV14; CDR3: CASSQEHRGTEAFF; DNA: TGTGCCAGCAGCCAAGAACACAGGGGCACTGAAGCTTTCTTT
D: TRBD1; size: many; J: TRBJ2-7; V: TRBV6-5; CDR3: CASKNRGYEQYF; DNA: TGTGCCAGCAAAAACAGGGGTTACGAGCAGTACTTC
D: -; size: few; J: TRBJ2-7; V: TRBV12-3/TRBV12-4; CDR3: CASSRDGPYEQYF; DNA: TGTGCCAGCAGTCGGGACGGACCCTACGAGCAGTACTTC
D: -; size: many; J: TRBJ2-7; V: TRBV6-1; CDR3: CASSEPGLAHEQYF; DNA: TGTGCCAGCAGTGAGCCGGGACTTGCCCACGAGCAGTACTTC
D: TRBD2; size: many; J: TRBJ2-1; V: TRBV7-2; CDR3: CASSLVRTSGGYNEQFF; DNA: TGTGCCAGCAGCTTAGTACGGACTAGCGGGGGGTACAATGAGCAGTTCTTC
D: TRBD1; size: -; J: TRBJ1-1; V: TRBV19; CDR3: CASRDRVTEAFF; DNA: TGTGCCAGTCGTGACAGGGTGACTGAAGCTTTCTTT
D: -; size: -; J: TRBJ1-5; V: TRBV30; CDR3: CAWSTLGGSSNQPQHF; DNA: TGTGCCTGGAGTACACTCGGAGGTAGTAGCAATCAGCCCCAGCATTTT
D: -; size: few; J: TRBJ2-7; V: TRBV2; CDR3: CASRETGISYEQYF; DNA: TGTGCCAGCAGGGAGACCGGGATCTCCTACGAGCAGTACTTC
D: TRBD1; size: -; J: TRBJ2-7; V: TRBV5-1; CDR3: CASSLGHGTAAYEQYF; DNA: TGCGCCAGCAGCTTGGGACACGGGACAGCGGCCTACGAGCAGTACTTC
D: -; size: few; J: TRBJ1-5; V: TRBV2; CDR3: CASSEQGRSNQPQHF; DNA: TGTGCCAGCAGTGAGCAGGGGAGAAGCAATCAGCCCCAGCATTTT
D: TRBD1; size: many; J: TRBJ2-7; V: TRBV3-1; CDR3: CASSRETGFREQYF; DNA: TGTGCCAGCAGCCGGGAGACAGGGTTTCGCGAGCAGTACTTC
D: -; size: many; J: TRBJ1-3; V: TRBV29-1; CDR3: CSVATDSGNTIYF; DNA: TGCAGCGTTGCTACGGACTCTGGAAACACCATATATTTT
D: -; size: few; J: TRBJ1-2; V: TRBV6-5; CDR3: CASSSIDTNYGYTF; DNA: TGTGCCAGCAGTTCCATCGACACGAACTATGGCTACACCTTC
D: -; size: many; J: TRBJ1-1; V: TRBV10-2; CDR3: CASSDIGDEAFF; DNA: TGCGCCAGCAGTGATATAGGGGATGAAGCTTTCTTT
D: -; size: many; J: TRBJ2-3; V: TRBV9; CDR3: CASNPAGDTEITDTQYF; DNA: TGTGCCAGCAACCCGGCGGGGGACACCGAAATCACAGATACGCAGTATTTT
D: -; size: -; J: TRBJ2-7; V: TRBV6-6; CDR3: CASSPRGTGRGYEQYF; DNA: TGTGCCAGCAGTCCCCGTGGTACAGGGCGAGGATACGAGCAGTACTTC
D: -; size: -; J: TRBJ2-3; V: TRBV5-1; CDR3: CASSLPLVNMDTQYF; DNA: TGCGCCAGCAGCCTCCCTTTAGTGAACATGGATACGCAGTATTTT
D: -; size: few; J: TRBJ1-3; V: TRBV5-1; CDR3: CASSKGTGLSGNTIYF; DNA: TGCGCCAGCAGCAAGGGTACAGGGCTCTCTGGAAACACCATATATTTT
D: -; size: many; J: TRBJ2-3; V: TRBV27; CDR3: CASSYSDHTDTQYF; DNA: TGTGCCAGCAGTTACAGTGATCACACAGATACGCAGTATTTT
D: -; size: -; J: TRBJ2-2; V: TRBV20-1; CDR3: CSANGGGGDTGELFF; DNA: TGCAGTGCTAATGGAGGCGGAGGGGACACCGGGGAGCTGTTTTTT
D: -; size: few; J: TRBJ1-1; V: TRBV19; CDR3: CAGQSGGNTEAFF; DNA: TGTGCTGGGCAATCGGGGGGGAACACTGAAGCTTTCTTT
D: TRBD2; size: many; J: TRBJ2-1; V: TRBV24-1; CDR3: CATSDPGTSGSGEQFF; DNA: TGTGCCACCAGTGATCCTGGGACTAGCGGGAGTGGTGAGCAGTTCTTC
D: -; size: few; J: TRBJ1-4; V: TRBV10-3; CDR3: CAISGRIGEKLFF; DNA: TGTGCCATCAGTGGTAGGATTGGGGAAAAACTGTTTTTT
D: -; size: many; J: TRBJ2-3; V: TRBV20-1; CDR3: CSAGDKDSASTDTQYF; DNA: TGCAGTGCCGGGGATAAGGACAGTGCTAGCACAGATACGCAGTATTTT
D: -; size: many; J: TRBJ1-3; V: TRBV29-1; CDR3: CSVGEVKSGNTIYF; DNA: TGCAGCGTTGGAGAAGTTAAGTCTGGAAACACCATATATTTT
D: TRBD2; size: -; J: TRBJ2-7; V: TRBV27; CDR3: CASSPQLAAYEQYF; DNA: TGTGCCAGCAGTCCCCAACTAGCGGCCTACGAGCAGTACTTC
D: -; size: few; J: TRBJ2-3; V: TRBV27; CDR3: CASRETSVGPSTDTQYF; DNA: TGTGCCAGCAGAGAGACTTCGGTAGGCCCTAGCACAGATACGCAGTATTTT
D: -; size: few; J: TRBJ2-3; V: TRBV18; CDR3: CASSPGISEDTQYF; DNA: TGTGCCAGCTCACCAGGTATCTCGGAAGATACGCAGTATTTT
D: -; size: many; J: TRBJ1-1; V: TRBV12-5; CDR3: CASGLFANTEAFF; DNA: TGTGCTAGTGGACTTTTCGCGAACACTGAAGCTTTCTTT
D: -; size: many; J: TRBJ2-2; V: TRBV3-1; CDR3: CASSQGTYTGELFF; DNA: TGTGCCAGCAGCCAAGGCACTTACACCGGGGAGCTGTTTTTT
D: TRBD2; size: few; J: TRBJ2-7; V: TRBV29-1; CDR3: CSVIAGDVYEQYF; DNA: TGCAGCGTTATAGCGGGAGACGTATACGAGCAGTACTTC
D: -; size: -; J: TRBJ2-6; V: TRBV27; CDR3: CASSLAGANVLTF; DNA: TGTGCCAGCAGTTTAGCAGGGGCCAACGTCCTGACTTTC